This T cell receptor beta chain was retrieved from a study of cytomegalovirus exposure and HLA in healthy donors. Study details: Unique TCRs from HLA-typed donors, some 85 million of them, were held in an early data release. Points from the study as a whole: When presence/absence was analysed, sequencing depth was taken to be roughly uniform across donors.

The PCR used 60 Vbeta and 13 Jbeta primers. Method: immunoSEQ multiplex PCR; TCRdb's copy keeps in-frame clones and lacks some. Among 150,000 to 200,000 clones, around 80% were seen once, and the ten largest hold around 4.8%. Notes on this clone: Its target is not known.

The CDR3 contains 15 residues. Looked up from germline, CDR1 is SGHKS and CDR2 is YYEKEE (reference sequence). V trimming: 4 bases; J trimming: 4 bases; junction bases outside the gene matches: 2. Input material: PBMCs. The TCR sequence derives from a woman under 40 in good health and CMV-seropositive. The chain joins TRBV5-5 to TRBJ2-5; 15 bases align to TRBD2. CDR3 sequence reads: CASSLGLAGGETQYF. In DNA, the CDR3 is TGTGCCAGCAGCCTGGGACTAGCGGGAGGAGAGACCCAGTACTTC.